Sequencing of this TCR beta chain was carried out in a study of CD8 T cells in Susac syndrome. Germline V gene data show CDR1 as LGHDT and CDR2 as YNNKEL (reference sequence). The CDR3 loop spans 15 amino acids. V shed 0 bases and J 4 bases; nucleotides not matched to a gene: 4. Reverse transcription used about 0.45 to 1 ug RNA and random hexamers. TCRdb analysed the immunoSEQ multiplex PCR reads with MiXCR anew, one entry per CDR3 protein. This sample has about 240,000 distinct CDR3 sequences, with about 96% found just once. This chain connects TRBV3-1 to TRBJ2-7; the match to TRBD2 covers 9 bases. Sequencing was carried out using CD4+ T cells from PBMCs. The TCR originated in a human donor with Susac syndrome. CDR3 nucleotides: TGTGCCAGCAGCCAAGACGCTAGCGGGATGTACGAGCAGTACTTC. Protein sequence: CASSQDASGMYEQYF.